These 23 T cell receptor beta chains came from one sample sequenced in a study of identical twins. A single record per CDR3 protein comes from TCRdb applying MiXCR to the 5' RACE reads. Of 250,000 to 300,000 distinct CDR3 sequences in the sample, roughly 10% were seen once. The same sample was also used in a study of yellow fever vaccine responses in identical twins.

The specimen was CD8+ T cells sorted from blood. The receptors were sampled from a woman under 30 in good health.

The chain combines TRBV7-3 with TRBJ2-3, with TRBD2 identical over 9 bases. After removal of 6 bases from V and 3 bases from J, the junction contained 4 bases not matched to a gene. The CDR3 is 14 amino acids. Germline values: CDR1 SGHTA, CDR2 FQGTGA. For the CDR3, the DNA is TGTGCCAGCAGGGGCGGGGGGGTTACAGATACGCAGTATTTT. This encodes CASRGGGVTDTQYF.

This clonotype was seen many times. V is TRBV5-1 and J is TRBJ2-3, with a tentative D call TRBD2 (5 bases). Trimming pared 4 bases from V and 1 base from J, leaving 10 bases between. The CDR3 is 14 residues long. Germline CDR1 is SGHRS and CDR2 is YFSETQ. The CDR3 sequence: CASSGLTRTDTQYF. CDR3 coding DNA: TGCGCCAGCAGCGGACTTACCCGCACAGATACGCAGTATTTT.

Only a few counts were recorded for this clonotype. The chain links TRBV7-9 to TRBJ2-3; D possibly corresponds to TRBD2 (5 bases). With 0 bases removed from V and 2 bases from J, the gap between germline ends came to 9 bases. The CDR3 covers 15 residues. The V gene's germline CDR1 is SEHNR and CDR2 FQNEAQ (reference sequence). CDR3 DNA: TGTGCCAGCAGCTTAGCGGGGAGCCTCACAGATACGCAGTATTTT. Its translation: CASSLAGSLTDTQYF.

The chain combines TRBV28 with TRBJ2-7; D is possibly TRBD1 or TRBD2 (6 bases each). Looked up from germline, CDR1 is MDHEN and CDR2 is SYDVKM. Trimming removed 4 bases from V and 4 bases from J, with 17 bases in between. CDR3 length: 15 amino acids. The CDR3 loop reads CASSYRGGLSYEQYF. The CDR3 DNA reads as TGTGCCAGCAGTTATCGTGGGGGGCTCTCTTACGAGCAGTACTTC.

This clonotype turned up a few times. The V call is TRBV10-3, the J call TRBJ2-5; D tentatively reads TRBD1 or TRBD2 (5 bases each). The CDR3 spans 12 residues. Germline lookup yields CDR1 ENHRY and CDR2 SYGVKD. Trimming shortened V by 10 bases and J by 6 bases, and 15 bases separated the two germline ends. CDR3 residues: CATGDGQKTQYF. The DNA for the CDR3 is TGTGCCACCGGGGACGGTCAAAAGACCCAGTACTTC.

This clonotype was seen ten or more times. The V call is TRBV4-3, the J call TRBJ2-7; possible D gene TRBD1, 6 bases. The CDR3 totals 16 residues. Trimming left V 2 bases short and J 2 bases short, with 16 bases between. The germline gives CDR1 LGHNA, CDR2 YSLEER. Here the CDR3 DNA reads TGCGCCAGCAGCCAATTTGGGGCAGGGGAACCCTACGAGCAGTACTTC. Translation: CASSQFGAGEPYEQYF.

This clonotype has at least ten counts. This chain joins TRBV6-4 and TRBJ2-3; 8 nucleotides line up with TRBD2. This CDR3 spans 14 amino acids. The germline CDR1 and CDR2 sequences are MRHNA and SNTAGT. Trimming took 4 bases from V and 0 from J; bases not matched to a gene: 0. CDR3 protein: CASSASGSTDTQYF. CDR3 bases: TGTGCCAGCAGTGCTAGCGGGAGCACAGATACGCAGTATTTT.

The sample holds a few counts of this clonotype. The CDR3 sequence is CASSLQGWDTEAFF. The CDR3 DNA is TGTGCCAGCAGCCTACAGGGCTGGGACACTGAAGCTTTCTTT. The chain couples TRBV6-1 to TRBJ1-1; a possible D gene is TRBD1 (6 bases). V was trimmed by 6 bases and J by 3 bases, leaving 14 bases between them. The CDR3 sequence is 14 residues long. Germline lookup yields CDR1 MNHNS and CDR2 SASEGT.

This clonotype has a handful of counts. V is TRBV21-1 and J is TRBJ2-7; no check of the table's D call, TRBD2, against the DNA was made. TRBV21-1 is a pseudogene. The CDR3 contains 18 residues. In DNA form, the CDR3 reads TGTGCCAGCAGCAAACCCTCTTTAGCGGGAGCCCTCCGCTACGAGCAGTACTTC. Translation gives CASSKPSLAGALRYEQYF.

The gene calls are TRBV5-4 and TRBJ1-2; 8 nucleotides match TRBD1. This CDR3 spans 12 amino acids. V gave up 4 bases and J gave up 8 bases; unmatched junction bases: 4. Germline V lookup: CDR1 SGHNT, CDR2 YYREEE (reference sequence). CDR3 DNA: TGTGCCAGCAGCGAGACAGGGGAAGGCTACACCTTC. This translates into CASSETGEGYTF.

This clonotype was detected a few times. The V gene is TRBV7-9, the J gene TRBJ2-5; D is unresolved. V shed 4 bases and J shed 1 base, with 13 bases lying between them. Germline values: CDR1 SEHNR, CDR2 FQNEAQ (reference sequence). This CDR3 is built from 15 residues. This CDR3 is CASSSSARSQETQYF. As DNA, the CDR3 is TGTGCCAGCAGCTCCTCGGCCCGATCCCAAGAGACCCAGTACTTC. The full variable domain, completed using reference TRBV7-9 and TRBJ2-5, is DTGVSQNPRHKITKRGQNVTFRCDPISEHNRLYWYRQTLGQGPEFLTYFQNEAQLEKSRLLSDRFSAERPKGSFSTLEIQRTEQGDSAMYLCASSSSARSQETQYFGPGTRLLVL.

The chain combines TRBV30 with TRBJ1-3; maybe TRBD1 (5 bases). The CDR3 extends over 14 amino acids. Looked up from germline, CDR1 is GTSNPN and CDR2 is SVGIG (reference sequence). Trimming removed 4 bases at V and 0 bases at J, with 10 bases between. For the CDR3, the DNA is TGTGCCTGGAATCACGGGGGCTCTGGAAACACCATATATTTT. It is translated as CAWNHGGSGNTIYF.

This clonotype occurred once. The chain joins TRBV12-3 or TRBV12-4 to TRBJ2-7, with TRBD2 matching 11 bases. V was clipped by 5 bases and J by 2 bases; unmatched bases: 8. This CDR3 is 16 amino acids long. CDR3 DNA: TGTGCCAGCAGTCCATCGACTAGCGGGGTTGCCTACGAGCAGTACTTC. Residues: CASSPSTSGVAYEQYF.

V and J are TRBV2 and TRBJ2-7; 10 nucleotides line up with TRBD2. The V and J ends lost 5 bases and 1 base, in that order; junction bases with no gene match: 2. The CDR3 is 14 amino acids. Germline V gives CDR1 SNHLY, CDR2 FYNNEI. The CDR3: CASSSSGGSYEQYF. The DNA for the CDR3 is TGTGCCAGCAGTTCTAGCGGGGGTTCCTACGAGCAGTACTTC. The full variable domain, rest sourced from reference TRBV2 and TRBJ2-7, is EPEVTQTPSHQVTQMGQEVILRCVPISNHLYFYWYRQILGQKVEFLVSFYNNEISEKSEIFDDQFSVERPDGSNFTLKIRSTKLEDSAMYFCASSSSGGSYEQYFGPGTRLTVT.

The rearrangement links TRBV6-2 or TRBV6-3 to TRBJ2-7; 11 bases align to TRBD2. CDR1 is MNHEY, CDR2 SVGEGT, per germline. The junction had 8 bases not matched to a gene; V was cut back by 5 bases and J by 2 bases. The CDR3 contains 16 residues. CDR3 sequence reads: CASSPLTSGTTYEQYF. For the CDR3, the DNA is TGTGCCAGCAGTCCCCTGACTAGCGGGACCACCTACGAGCAGTACTTC.

The chain uses TRBV29-1 and TRBJ2-5; D ambiguous. The CDR3 is made up of 12 amino acids. Germline V lookup: CDR1 SQVTM, CDR2 ANQGSEA. V was cut by 3 bases and J by 5 bases, with 10 bases left in between. CDR3: CSVEVVLETQYF. The CDR3 DNA follows: TGCAGCGTTGAGGTGGTCTTGGAGACCCAGTACTTC.

This clonotype was counted many times. The J gene is TRBJ1-5, the V gene TRBV27, with D possibly TRBD1 on 6 matching bases. Germline values: CDR1 MNHEY, CDR2 SMNVEV (reference sequence). The CDR3 is made up of 14 amino acids. Trimming took off 2 bases at V and 6 bases at J, with 11 bases between the two ends. CDR3 loop: CASSLRGGGQPQHF. For the CDR3, the DNA is TGTGCCAGCAGTTTACGAGGGGGGGGTCAGCCCCAGCATTTT.

Only a few counts were recorded for this clonotype. The rearrangement joins TRBV5-6 to TRBJ2-7; 11 nucleotides line up with TRBD1. V lost 4 bases and J lost 2; bases outside the gene matches: 11. Germline loops: CDR1 SGHDT, CDR2 YYEEEE. The CDR3 sequence is 17 residues long. The CDR3 spells CASSTPGTGGKTYEQYF. CDR3 nucleotides: TGTGCCAGCAGCACCCCAGGGACAGGGGGTAAGACCTACGAGCAGTACTTC.

The chain is built from TRBV15 and TRBJ2-3; D is tentatively TRBD1 or TRBD2 (5 bases each). CDR1 is LNHNV and CDR2 is YYDKDF in the germline V gene (reference sequence). The CDR3 covers 14 residues. V shed 5 bases and J shed 2 bases, with 11 bases lying between them. The CDR3 reads CATSPGRDTDTQYF. In DNA, the CDR3 is TGTGCCACCAGCCCGGGACGGGACACAGATACGCAGTATTTT.

The V gene is TRBV19, the J gene TRBJ2-1; 13 bases align to TRBD2. The germline V gene has CDR1 LNHDA and CDR2 SQIVND (reference sequence). This CDR3 has 15 residues. V shed 5 bases, J shed 7 bases, and the junction held 5 bases outside the gene matches. The CDR3 bases are TGTGCCAGTAGTCCGACTAGCGGGAGGCAGAATGAGCAGTTCTTC. Protein: CASSPTSGRQNEQFF.

This clonotype was observed a handful of times. V gene TRBV28 combines with J gene TRBJ2-5; TRBD1 matches 11 bases. Trimming cost V 4 bases and J 5 bases; bases outside gene matches: 3. The CDR3 has 14 amino acids. CDR1 and CDR2 from the germline V gene are MDHEN and SYDVKM. The CDR3 sequence is CASSSDRGPETQYF. The CDR3, as DNA: TGTGCCAGCAGTTCGGACAGGGGGCCGGAGACCCAGTACTTC.

CDR3 bases: TGTGCCAGCCTGGGGCAGTTGGGCGGCACCATATATTTT. Encoded protein: CASLGQLGGTIYF. The V call is TRBV27, the J call TRBJ1-3, with a possible D match to TRBD1 (5 bases). The length of the CDR3 is 13 residues. From germline, CDR1 is MNHEY and CDR2 SMNVEV (reference sequence). V was pared by 8 bases and J by 9 bases, with 17 bases between.

In this sample, this clonotype turned up many times. The genes are TRBV5-1 and TRBJ1-1; D is ambiguous. The germline gives CDR1 SGHRS, CDR2 YFSETQ. This CDR3 has 11 residues. Trimming cost V 0 bases and J 7 bases, with 4 bases left between them. The CDR3 protein is CASSLGLEAFF. CDR3 nucleotide sequence: TGCGCCAGCAGCTTGGGACTTGAAGCTTTCTTT.